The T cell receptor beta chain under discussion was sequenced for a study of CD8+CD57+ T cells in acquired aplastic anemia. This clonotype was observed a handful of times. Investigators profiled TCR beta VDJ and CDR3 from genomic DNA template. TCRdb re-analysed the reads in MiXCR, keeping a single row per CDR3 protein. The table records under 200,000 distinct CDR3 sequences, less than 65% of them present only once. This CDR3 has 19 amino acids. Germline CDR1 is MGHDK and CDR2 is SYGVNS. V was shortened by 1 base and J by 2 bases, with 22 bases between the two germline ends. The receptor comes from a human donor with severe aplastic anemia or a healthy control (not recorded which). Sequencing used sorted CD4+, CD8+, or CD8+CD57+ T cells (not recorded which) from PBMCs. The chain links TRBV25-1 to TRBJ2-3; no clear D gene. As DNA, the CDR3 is TGTGCCAGCAGTGAATTCCGACCTGGGGTGGGAAGCACCACAGATACGCAGTATTTT. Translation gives CASSEFRPGVGSTTDTQYF.